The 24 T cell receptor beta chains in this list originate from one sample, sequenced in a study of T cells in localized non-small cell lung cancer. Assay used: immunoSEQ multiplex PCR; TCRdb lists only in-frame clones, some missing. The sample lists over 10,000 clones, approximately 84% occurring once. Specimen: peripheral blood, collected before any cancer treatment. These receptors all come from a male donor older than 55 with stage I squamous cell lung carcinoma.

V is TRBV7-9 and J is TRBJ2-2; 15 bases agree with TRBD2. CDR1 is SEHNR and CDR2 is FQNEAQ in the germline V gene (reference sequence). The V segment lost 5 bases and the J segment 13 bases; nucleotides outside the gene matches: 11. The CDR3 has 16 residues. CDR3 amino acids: CASSPPGTSGRFGLFF. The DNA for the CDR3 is TGTGCCAGCAGCCCACCCGGGACTAGCGGGAGGTTTGGGCTGTTTTTT.

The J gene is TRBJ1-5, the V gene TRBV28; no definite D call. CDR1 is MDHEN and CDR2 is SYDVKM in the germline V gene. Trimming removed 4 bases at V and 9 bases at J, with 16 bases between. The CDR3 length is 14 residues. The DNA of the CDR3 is TGTGCCAGCAGTTCCCGGGTAAGGACCCGGCCCCAGCATTTT. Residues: CASSSRVRTRPQHF.

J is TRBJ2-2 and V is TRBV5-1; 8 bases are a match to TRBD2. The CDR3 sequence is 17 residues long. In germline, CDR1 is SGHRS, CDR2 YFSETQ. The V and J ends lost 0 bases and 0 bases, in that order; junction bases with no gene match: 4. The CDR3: CASSLGPTSANTGELFF. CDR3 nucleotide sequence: TGCGCCAGCAGCTTGGGGCCGACTAGCGCGAACACCGGGGAGCTGTTTTTT.

The CDR3 nucleotides read TGTGCCAGCAGTCTACAAGGACAGGCGAGCACAGATACGCAGTATTTT. Translation: CASSLQGQASTDTQYF. The chain carries TRBV2 and TRBJ2-3, with TRBD1 matching 7 bases. Germline CDR1 SNHLY, CDR2 FYNNEI. This CDR3 region has 16 residues. Losses at the gene ends were 5 bases for V and 0 bases for J; bases not matched to a gene: 8. Full variable domain (remainder filled in from reference TRBV2 and TRBJ2-3): EPEVTQTPSHQVTQMGQEVILRCVPISNHLYFYWYRQILGQKVEFLVSFYNNEISEKSEIFDDQFSVERPDGSNFTLKIRSTKLEDSAMYFCASSLQGQASTDTQYFGPGTRLTVL.

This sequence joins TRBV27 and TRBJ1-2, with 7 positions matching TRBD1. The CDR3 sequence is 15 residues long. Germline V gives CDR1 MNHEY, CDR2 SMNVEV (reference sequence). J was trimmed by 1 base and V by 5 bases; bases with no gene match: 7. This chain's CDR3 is CASSRGGENNYGYTF. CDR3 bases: TGTGCCAGCAGTCGAGGGGGCGAGAATAACTATGGCTACACCTTC.

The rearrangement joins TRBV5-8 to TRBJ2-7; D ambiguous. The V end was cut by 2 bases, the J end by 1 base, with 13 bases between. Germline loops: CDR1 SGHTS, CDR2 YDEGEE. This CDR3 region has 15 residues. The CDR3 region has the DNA TGTGCCAGCAGCTTCCGACGGCCAAGTTCCTACGAGCAGTACTTC. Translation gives CASSFRRPSSYEQYF.

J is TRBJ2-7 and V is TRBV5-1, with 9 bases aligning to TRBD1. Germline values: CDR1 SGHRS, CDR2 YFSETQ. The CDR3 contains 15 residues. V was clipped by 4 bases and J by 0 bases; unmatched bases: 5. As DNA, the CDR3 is TGCGCCAGCAGCGTGGGACAGGGAAACTCCTACGAGCAGTACTTC. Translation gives CASSVGQGNSYEQYF.

The chain's CDR3 is CASSIATETGGYTF. The CDR3 coding sequence is TGTGCCAGTAGTATAGCAACAGAGACGGGTGGCTACACCTTC. The gene calls are TRBV19 and TRBJ1-2; no firm D call. CDR3 length: 14 amino acids. The germline V gene encodes CDR1 LNHDA and CDR2 SQIVND (reference sequence). V lost 1 base and J lost 7, with 13 bases in between.

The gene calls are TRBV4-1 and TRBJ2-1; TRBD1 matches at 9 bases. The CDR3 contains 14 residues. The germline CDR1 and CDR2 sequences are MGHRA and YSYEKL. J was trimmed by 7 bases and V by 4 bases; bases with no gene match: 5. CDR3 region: CASSLTGGPNEQFF. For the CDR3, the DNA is TGCGCCAGCAGCCTGACAGGGGGGCCGAATGAGCAGTTCTTC.

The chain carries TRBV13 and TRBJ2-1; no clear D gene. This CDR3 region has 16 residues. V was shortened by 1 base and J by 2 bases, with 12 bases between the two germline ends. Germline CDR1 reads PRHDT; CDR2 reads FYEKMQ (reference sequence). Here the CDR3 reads CASSLVTGQTYNEQFF. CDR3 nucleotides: TGTGCCAGCAGCTTAGTGACTGGGCAGACCTACAATGAGCAGTTCTTC.

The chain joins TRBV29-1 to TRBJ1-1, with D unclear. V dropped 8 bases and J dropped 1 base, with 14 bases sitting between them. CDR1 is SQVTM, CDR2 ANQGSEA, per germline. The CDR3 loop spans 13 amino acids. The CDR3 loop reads CSIRGPANTEAFF. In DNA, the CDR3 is TGCAGCATACGAGGCCCGGCGAACACTGAAGCTTTCTTT.

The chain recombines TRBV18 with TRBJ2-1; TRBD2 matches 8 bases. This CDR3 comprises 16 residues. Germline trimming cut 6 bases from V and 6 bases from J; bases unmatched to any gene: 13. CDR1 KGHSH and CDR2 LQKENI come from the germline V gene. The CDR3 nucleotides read TGTGCCAGCTCCCCTGGAAGCGGGAGTGTGAGCAATGAGCAGTTCTTC. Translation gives CASSPGSGSVSNEQFF.

The CDR3 region has the DNA TGTGCCAGCAAAGAGACAGATACGCAGTATTTT. Its translation is CASKETDTQYF. This chain joins TRBV11-2 and TRBJ2-3; D gene unclear. Germline lookup yields CDR1 SGHAT and CDR2 FQNNGV. The CDR3 consists of 11 residues. Trimming took 7 bases from V and 3 from J, leaving 5 bases between them.

The CDR3 loop reads CASSLDGTPYEQYF. CDR3 DNA: TGCGCCAGCAGCTTGGATGGAACGCCCTACGAGCAGTACTTC. The V gene is TRBV5-1, the J gene TRBJ2-7; D is unresolved. CDR3 length equals 14 residues. The germline V and J ends were trimmed by 0 bases and 2 bases, with 9 bases remaining between them. Per germline, CDR1 SGHRS and CDR2 YFSETQ.

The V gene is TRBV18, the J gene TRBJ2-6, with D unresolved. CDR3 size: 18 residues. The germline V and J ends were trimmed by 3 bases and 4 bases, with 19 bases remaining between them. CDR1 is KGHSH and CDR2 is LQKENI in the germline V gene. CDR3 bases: TGTGCCAGCTCACCTCTGGAGCCCCGGGCATTCGGGGCCAACGTCCTGACTTTC. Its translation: CASSPLEPRAFGANVLTF.

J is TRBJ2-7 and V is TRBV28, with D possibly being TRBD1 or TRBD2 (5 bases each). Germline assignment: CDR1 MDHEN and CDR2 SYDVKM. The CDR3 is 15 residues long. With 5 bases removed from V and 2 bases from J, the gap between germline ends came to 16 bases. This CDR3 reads CASSTPGDGTYEQYF. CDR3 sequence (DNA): TGTGCCAGCAGTACCCCCGGGGACGGGACCTACGAGCAGTACTTC.

CDR3 sequence reads: CASGREELNQPQHF. For the CDR3, the DNA is TGTGCCAGCGGGCGAGAGGAACTCAATCAGCCCCAGCATTTT. The chain has TRBV28 and TRBJ1-5; D is ambiguous. Trimming took off 8 bases at V and 3 bases at J, with 14 bases between the two ends. The CDR3 is made up of 14 amino acids. Germline loops: CDR1 MDHEN, CDR2 SYDVKM.

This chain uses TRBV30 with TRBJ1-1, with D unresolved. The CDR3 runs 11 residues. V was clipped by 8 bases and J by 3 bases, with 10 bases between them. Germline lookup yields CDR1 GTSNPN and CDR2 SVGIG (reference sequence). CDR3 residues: CAGTWDTEAFF. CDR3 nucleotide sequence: TGTGCCGGTACGTGGGACACTGAAGCTTTCTTT. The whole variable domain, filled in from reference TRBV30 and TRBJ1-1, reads SQTIHQWPATLVQPVGSPLSLECTVEGTSNPNLYWYRQAAGRGLQLLFYSVGIGQISSEVPQNLSASRPQDRQFILSSKKLLLSDSGFYLCAGTWDTEAFFGQGTRLTVV.

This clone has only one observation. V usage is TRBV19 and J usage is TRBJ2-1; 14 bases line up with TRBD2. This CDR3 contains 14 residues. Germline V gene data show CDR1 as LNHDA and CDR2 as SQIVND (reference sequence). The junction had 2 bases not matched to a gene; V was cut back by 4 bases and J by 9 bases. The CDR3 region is CASSTGLAGVEQFF. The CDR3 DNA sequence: TGTGCCAGTAGTACGGGACTAGCGGGAGTTGAGCAGTTCTTC.

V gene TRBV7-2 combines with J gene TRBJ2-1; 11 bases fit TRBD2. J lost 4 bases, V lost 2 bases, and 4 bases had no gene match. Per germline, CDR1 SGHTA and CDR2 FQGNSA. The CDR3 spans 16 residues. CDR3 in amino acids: CASSLRSGRAYNEQFF. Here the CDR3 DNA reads TGTGCCAGCAGCTTACGTAGCGGGAGGGCGTACAATGAGCAGTTCTTC.

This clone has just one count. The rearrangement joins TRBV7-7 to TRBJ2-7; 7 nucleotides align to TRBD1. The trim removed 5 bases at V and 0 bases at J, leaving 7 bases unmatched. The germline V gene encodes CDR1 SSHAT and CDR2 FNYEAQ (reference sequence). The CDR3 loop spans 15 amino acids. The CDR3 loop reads CASSPGTASSYEQYF. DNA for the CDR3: TGTGCCAGCAGCCCGGGGACAGCTAGCTCCTACGAGCAGTACTTC.

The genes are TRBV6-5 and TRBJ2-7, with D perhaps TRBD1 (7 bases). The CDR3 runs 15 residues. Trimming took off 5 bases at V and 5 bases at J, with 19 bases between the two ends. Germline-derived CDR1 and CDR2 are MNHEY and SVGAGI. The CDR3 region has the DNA TGTGCCAGCAGTGGAGGGACAGCTAACCCCCACGAGCAGTACTTC. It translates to CASSGGTANPHEQYF.

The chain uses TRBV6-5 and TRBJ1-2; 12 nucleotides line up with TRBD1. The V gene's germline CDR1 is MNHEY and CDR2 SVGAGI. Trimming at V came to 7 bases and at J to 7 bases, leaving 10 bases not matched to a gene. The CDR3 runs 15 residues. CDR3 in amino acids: CASTRRGTGGFGYTF. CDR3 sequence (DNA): TGTGCCAGCACCCGAAGGGGGACAGGGGGCTTTGGCTACACCTTC.

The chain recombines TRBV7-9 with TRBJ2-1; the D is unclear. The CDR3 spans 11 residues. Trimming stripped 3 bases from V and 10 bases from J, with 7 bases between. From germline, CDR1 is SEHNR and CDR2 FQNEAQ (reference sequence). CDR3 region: CASSLGREQFF. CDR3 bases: TGTGCCAGCAGCTTGGGTCGAGAGCAGTTCTTC.